The next 7 T cell receptor beta chains were all read from a single sample in a study of human T cells and chemical hapten exposure. TCRdb re-called the RACE reads with MiXCR, one entry per CDR3 protein. This sample yields approximately 82,000 distinct CDR3 sequences, of which 6.6% are seen a single time; 1% to 1.5% belongs to the top ten. Time point of the sample: patch test 2, 6 weeks after DPC sensitization. The treatment denotes: therapeutic diphenylcyclopropenone sensitization with weekly scalp DPC. The specimen was whole blood, collected in connection with sensitization to the hapten diphenylcyclopropenone (DPC). These TCRs come from a woman aged 30 to 39 with alopecia areata. Some clones in this sample may be carry-over from other donors' samples.

Ten or more counts support this clonotype. V gene TRBV29-1 combines with J gene TRBJ2-2; no firm D call. Germline V gives CDR1 SQVTM, CDR2 ANQGSEA. CDR3 size: 12 residues. The germline V and J ends were trimmed by 3 bases and 1 base, with 3 bases remaining between them. In DNA, the CDR3 is TGCAGCGTTGAGGGGAACACCGGGGAGCTGTTTTTT. It is translated as CSVEGNTGELFF.

This clonotype was counted between two and nine times. This sequence joins TRBV5-1 and TRBJ1-1; D gene uncertain. There are 15 residues in the CDR3. The ends were cut back, 0 bases at V and 4 bases at J, with 13 bases in the middle. Germline assignment: CDR1 SGHRS and CDR2 YFSETQ. The CDR3 here is CASSLDSGLGTEAFF. Written as DNA, the CDR3 is TGCGCCAGCAGCTTGGATTCGGGGTTAGGCACTGAAGCTTTCTTT.

There are many counts of this clonotype. The V and J genes are TRBV3-1 and TRBJ2-3, with D tentatively TRBD2 (7 bases). Germline V CDR1 and CDR2: LGHDT, YNNKEL (reference sequence). This CDR3 spans 15 amino acids. Trimming stripped 3 bases from V and 5 bases from J, with 15 bases between. CDR3 residues: CASSQLRGAGDTQYF. The CDR3 DNA reads as TGTGCCAGCAGCCAGCTCCGGGGGGCAGGAGATACGCAGTATTTT.

This clonotype was detected many times. The chain combines TRBV12-3 or TRBV12-4 with TRBJ1-1, with D maybe TRBD1 (5 bases). V lost 6 bases to trimming and J lost 4 bases, with 15 bases between them. The CDR3 length is 14 residues. CDR3 coding DNA: TGTGCCAGCAGCTTTGTGGGGGGGGGCACTGAAGCTTTCTTT. Its translation is CASSFVGGGTEAFF.

This chain uses TRBV28 with TRBJ1-1; D unresolved. V was cut by 7 bases and J by 4 bases, with 13 bases left in between. CDR1 is MDHEN and CDR2 is SYDVKM in the germline V gene. The CDR3 sequence is 13 residues long. The CDR3 DNA is TGTGCCAGCAAGGTCATTTCAAGCACTGAAGCTTTCTTT. As protein: CASKVISSTEAFF.

This clonotype was seen repeatedly, ten times or more. The chain links TRBV30 to TRBJ1-5; TRBD1 matches 8 bases. Germline V gene sequence: CDR1 GTSNPN, CDR2 SVGIG (reference sequence). The J segment lost 5 bases and the V segment lost 4 bases, leaving 4 bases of the junction unmatched. The CDR3 consists of 13 residues. The CDR3 DNA is TGTGCCTGGACGACAGGGGAGTATCAGCCCCAGCATTTT. Its translation is CAWTTGEYQPQHF.

The V gene is TRBV6-6, the J gene TRBJ2-7; possible D gene TRBD2, 6 bases. The CDR3 covers 17 residues. CDR1 MNHNY and CDR2 SVGAGI come from the germline V gene (reference sequence). V gave up 7 bases and J gave up 4 bases, with 26 bases separating them. CDR3 in DNA: TGTGCCAGCAACCTCCTCGGGGGACCTTCGGATCTATACGAGCAGTACTTC. Residues: CASNLLGGPSDLYEQYF.